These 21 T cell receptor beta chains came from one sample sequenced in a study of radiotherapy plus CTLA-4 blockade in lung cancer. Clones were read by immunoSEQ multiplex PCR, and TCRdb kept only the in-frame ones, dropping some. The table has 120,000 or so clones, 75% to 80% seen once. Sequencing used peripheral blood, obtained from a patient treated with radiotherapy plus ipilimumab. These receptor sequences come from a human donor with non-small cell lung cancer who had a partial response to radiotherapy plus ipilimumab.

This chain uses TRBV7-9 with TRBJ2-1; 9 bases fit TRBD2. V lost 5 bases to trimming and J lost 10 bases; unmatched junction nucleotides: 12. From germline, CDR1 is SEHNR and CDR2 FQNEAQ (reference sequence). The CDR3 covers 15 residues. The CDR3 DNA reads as TGTGCCAGCAGCCTTAGAGCGGGAGGATCAAGGGAGCAGTTCTTC. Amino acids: CASSLRAGGSREQFF.

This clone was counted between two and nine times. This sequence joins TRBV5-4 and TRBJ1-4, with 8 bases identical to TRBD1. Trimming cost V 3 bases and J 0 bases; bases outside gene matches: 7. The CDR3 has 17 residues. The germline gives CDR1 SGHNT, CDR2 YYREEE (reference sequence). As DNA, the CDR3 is TGTGCCAGCAGCTGGGGACAGGAGGCGGCAACTAATGAAAAACTGTTTTTT. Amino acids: CASSWGQEAATNEKLFF.

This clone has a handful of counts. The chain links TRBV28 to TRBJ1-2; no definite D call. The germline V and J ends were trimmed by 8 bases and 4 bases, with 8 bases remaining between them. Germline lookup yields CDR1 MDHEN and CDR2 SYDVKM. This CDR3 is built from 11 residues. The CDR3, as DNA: TGTGCCAGCTACAGCTCCTATGGCTACACCTTC. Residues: CASYSSYGYTF.

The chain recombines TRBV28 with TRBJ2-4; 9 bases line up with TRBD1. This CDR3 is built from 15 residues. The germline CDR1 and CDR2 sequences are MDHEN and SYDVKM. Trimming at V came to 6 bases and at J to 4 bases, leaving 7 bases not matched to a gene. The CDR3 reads CASRGAGTGKNIQYF. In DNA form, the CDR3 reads TGTGCCAGCAGGGGGGCGGGGACAGGGAAAAACATTCAGTACTTC.

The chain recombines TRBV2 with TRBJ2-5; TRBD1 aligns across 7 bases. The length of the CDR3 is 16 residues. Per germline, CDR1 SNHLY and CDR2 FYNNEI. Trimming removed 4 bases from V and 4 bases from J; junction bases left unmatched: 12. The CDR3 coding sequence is TGTGCCAGCAGTGGGTGGGCAGGGGGTTCATTAGAGACCCAGTACTTC. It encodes CASSGWAGGSLETQYF.

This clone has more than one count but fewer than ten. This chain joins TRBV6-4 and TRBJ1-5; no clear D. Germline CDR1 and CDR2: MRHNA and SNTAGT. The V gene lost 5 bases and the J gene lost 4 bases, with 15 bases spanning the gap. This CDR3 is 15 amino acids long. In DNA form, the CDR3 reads TGTGCCAGCAGTTTAGAGGGCGGAATGAATCAGCCCCAGCATTTT. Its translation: CASSLEGGMNQPQHF.

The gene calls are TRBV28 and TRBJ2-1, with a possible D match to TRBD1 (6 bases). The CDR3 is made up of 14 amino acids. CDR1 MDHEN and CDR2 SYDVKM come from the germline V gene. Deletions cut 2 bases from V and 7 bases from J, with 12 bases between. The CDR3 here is CASSLKNRENEQFF. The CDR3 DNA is TGTGCCAGCAGTTTAAAAAACAGGGAGAATGAGCAGTTCTTC.

The CDR3 sequence is CASSLAPLPGELFF. CDR3 DNA sequence: TGCGCCAGCAGCTTGGCCCCGCTACCCGGGGAGCTGTTTTTT. The chain uses TRBV5-1 and TRBJ2-2; D not resolved. This CDR3 comprises 14 residues. Trimming cost V 0 bases and J 6 bases, with 9 bases left between them. Germline V gene data show CDR1 as SGHRS and CDR2 as YFSETQ.

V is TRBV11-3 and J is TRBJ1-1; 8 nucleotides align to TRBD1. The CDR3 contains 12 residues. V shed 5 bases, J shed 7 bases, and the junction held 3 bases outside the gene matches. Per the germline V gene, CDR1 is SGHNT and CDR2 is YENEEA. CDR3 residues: CASSNRGSEAFF. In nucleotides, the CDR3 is TGTGCCAGCAGCAACAGGGGGAGTGAAGCTTTCTTT.

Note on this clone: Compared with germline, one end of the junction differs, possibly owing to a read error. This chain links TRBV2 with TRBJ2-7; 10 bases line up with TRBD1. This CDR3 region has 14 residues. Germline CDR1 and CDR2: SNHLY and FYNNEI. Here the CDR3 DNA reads TGTGCCAGGAACGCGGGACAGGGGACCTACGAGCAGTGCTTC. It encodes CARNAGQGTYEQCF. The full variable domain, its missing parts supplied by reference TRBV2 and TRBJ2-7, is EPEVTQTPSHQVTQMGQEVILRCVPISNHLYFYWYRQILGQKVEFLVSFYNNEISEKSEIFDDQFSVERPDGSNFTLKIRSTKLEDSAMYFCARNAGQGTYEQCFGPGTRLTVT.

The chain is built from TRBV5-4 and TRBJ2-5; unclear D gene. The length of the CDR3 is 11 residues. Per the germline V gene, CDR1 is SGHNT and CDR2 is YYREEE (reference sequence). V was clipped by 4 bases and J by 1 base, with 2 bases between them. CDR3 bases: TGTGCCAGCAGCCGCCAAGAGACCCAGTACTTC. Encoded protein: CASSRQETQYF.

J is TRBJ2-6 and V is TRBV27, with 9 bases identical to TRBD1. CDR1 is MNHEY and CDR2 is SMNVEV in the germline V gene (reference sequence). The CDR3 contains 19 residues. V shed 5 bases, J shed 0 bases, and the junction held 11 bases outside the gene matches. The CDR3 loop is CASSNPSDRGSSGANVLTF. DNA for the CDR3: TGTGCCAGCAGTAACCCCTCGGACAGGGGTAGCTCTGGGGCCAACGTCCTGACTTTC.

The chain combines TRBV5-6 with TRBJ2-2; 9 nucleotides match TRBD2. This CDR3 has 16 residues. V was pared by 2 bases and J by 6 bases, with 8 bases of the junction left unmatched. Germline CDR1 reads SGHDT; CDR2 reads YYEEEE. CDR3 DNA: TGTGCCAGCAGCTTCGGCGGGAGGGCCATGGCCGGGGAGCTGTTTTTT. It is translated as CASSFGGRAMAGELFF.

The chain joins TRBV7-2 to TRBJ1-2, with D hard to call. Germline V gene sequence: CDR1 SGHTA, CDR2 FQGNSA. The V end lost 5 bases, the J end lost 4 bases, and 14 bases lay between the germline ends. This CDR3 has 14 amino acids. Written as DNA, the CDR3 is TGTGCCAGCAGCAGTCTGATGGGGAGCTATGGCTACACCTTC. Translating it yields CASSSLMGSYGYTF.

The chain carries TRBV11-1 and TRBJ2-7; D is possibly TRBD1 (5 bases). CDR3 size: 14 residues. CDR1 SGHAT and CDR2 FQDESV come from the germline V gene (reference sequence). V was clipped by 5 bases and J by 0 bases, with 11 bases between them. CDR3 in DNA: TGTGCCAGCAGCGACAGCTCCATCTCCTACGAGCAGTACGTC. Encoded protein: CASSDSSISYEQYV.

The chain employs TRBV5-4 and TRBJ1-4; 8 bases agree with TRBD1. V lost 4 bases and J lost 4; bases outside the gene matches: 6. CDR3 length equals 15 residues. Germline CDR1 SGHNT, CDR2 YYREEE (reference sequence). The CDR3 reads CASSQEGQVNEKLFF. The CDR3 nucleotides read TGTGCCAGCAGCCAAGAGGGACAGGTTAATGAAAAACTGTTTTTT.

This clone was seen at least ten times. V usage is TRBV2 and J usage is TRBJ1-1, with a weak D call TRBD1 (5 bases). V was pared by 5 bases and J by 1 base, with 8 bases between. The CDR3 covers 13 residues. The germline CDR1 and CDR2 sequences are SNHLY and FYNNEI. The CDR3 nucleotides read TGTGCCAGCAGTCAAGACAGGAACACTGAAGCTTTCTTT. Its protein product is CASSQDRNTEAFF.

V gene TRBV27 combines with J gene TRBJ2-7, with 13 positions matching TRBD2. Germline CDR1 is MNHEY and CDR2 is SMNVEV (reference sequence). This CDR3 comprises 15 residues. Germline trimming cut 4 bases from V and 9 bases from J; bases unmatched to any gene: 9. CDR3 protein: CASSSTTSGRKGQYV. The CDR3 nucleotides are TGTGCCAGCAGTTCGACGACTAGCGGGAGGAAGGGGCAGTACGTC.

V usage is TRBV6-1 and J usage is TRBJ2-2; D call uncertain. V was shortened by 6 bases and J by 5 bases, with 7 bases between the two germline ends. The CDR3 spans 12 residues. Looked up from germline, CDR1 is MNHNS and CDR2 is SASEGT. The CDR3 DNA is TGTGCCAGCAGATCGAGGACCGGGGAGCTGTTTTTT. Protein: CASRSRTGELFF.

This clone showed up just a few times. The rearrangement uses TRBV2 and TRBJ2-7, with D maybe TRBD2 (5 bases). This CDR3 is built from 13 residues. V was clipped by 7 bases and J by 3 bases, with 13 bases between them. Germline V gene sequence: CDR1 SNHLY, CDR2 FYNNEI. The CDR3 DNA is TGTGCCAGCAAGGAGGAAAGGATCTACGAGCAGTACGTC. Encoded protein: CASKEERIYEQYV.

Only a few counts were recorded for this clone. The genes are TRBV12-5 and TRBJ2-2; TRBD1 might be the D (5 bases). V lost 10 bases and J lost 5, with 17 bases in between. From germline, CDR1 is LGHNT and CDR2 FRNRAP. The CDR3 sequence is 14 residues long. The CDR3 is CATTQDTRTGELFF. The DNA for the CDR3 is TGTGCTACCACACAGGACACCAGGACCGGGGAGCTGTTTTTT. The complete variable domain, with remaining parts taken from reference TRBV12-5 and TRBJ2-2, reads DARVTQTPRHKVTEMGQEVTMRCQPILGHNTVFWYRQTMMQGLELLAYFRNRAPLDDSGMPKDRFSAEMPDATLATLKIQPSEPRDSAVYFCATTQDTRTGELFFGEGSRLTVL.